The 26 T cell receptor beta chains given below trace back to one sample, sequenced in a study of vaccination effects on CD4 cells after COVID-19. After expansion with viral peptide pools in the ViraFEST assay, antigen-specific CD4+ T cells were sequenced. After around 10 days in culture, the CD4+ T cells were isolated. Every participant took two doses of the BNT162b2 or mRNA-1273 vaccine. The method was immunoSEQ multiplex PCR; TCRdb's version includes in-frame clones alone and lacks a portion of them. The data contain 9,500 to 15,000 clones, around 68% of them singletons. Their recognized antigens are unknown. The sequencing here drew on CD4+ T cells from PBMCs cultured with SARS-CoV-2 spike peptides, taken after COVID-19 vaccination. These receptors all come from a human donor who received a COVID-19 vaccine.

This clone was recorded a few times. The chain couples TRBV4-3 to TRBJ2-1; D possibly matches TRBD1 or TRBD2 (7 bases each). Trimming removed 4 bases from V and 7 bases from J, with 20 bases in between. From germline, CDR1 is LGHNA and CDR2 YSLEER. The CDR3 has 16 residues. CDR3 in DNA: TGCGCCAGCAGCCTCGGGGGAGGGGGCGCGGGGAATGAGCAGTTCTTC. The encoded protein is CASSLGGGGAGNEQFF.

Relative to its sample, this clone is medium-sized. The CDR3 loop reads CATTKINEQYF. The DNA of the CDR3 is TGTGCCACTACGAAAATTAACGAGCAGTACTTC. This chain joins TRBV7-9 and TRBJ2-7; D unclear. The CDR3 extends over 11 amino acids. In germline, CDR1 is SEHNR, CDR2 FQNEAQ (reference sequence). V shed 10 bases and J shed 5 bases, with 12 bases lying between them.

This rearrangement joins TRBV15 to TRBJ1-5; TRBD1 is a possible D gene (6 bases). This CDR3 spans 14 amino acids. Trimming took 5 bases from V and 5 from J, leaving 13 bases between them. Germline CDR1 and CDR2: LNHNV and YYDKDF (reference sequence). The CDR3 region is CATSPGTLHQPQHF. The CDR3 DNA follows: TGTGCCACCAGCCCCGGGACACTACATCAGCCCCAGCATTTT.

This clone is classed as large (0.1 to 1%). The gene calls are TRBV5-1 and TRBJ2-6, with TRBD1 matching 7 bases. This CDR3 spans 16 amino acids. The germline gives CDR1 SGHRS, CDR2 YFSETQ. Germline trimming cut 3 bases from V and 0 bases from J; bases unmatched to any gene: 3. CDR3 in DNA: TGCGCCAGCAGCTGGGGACAGAGCTCTGGGGCCAACGTCCTGACTTTC. Amino acids: CASSWGQSSGANVLTF.

The count of this clone is one. The genes are TRBV3-1 (or the pseudogene TRBV3-2) and TRBJ2-1, with D possibly TRBD2 on 5 matching bases. V was clipped by 2 bases and J by 2 bases, with 16 bases between them. From germline, CDR1 is LGHDT and CDR2 YNNKEL (reference sequence). The CDR3 runs to 17 residues. The CDR3 nucleotides are TGTGCCAGCAGCCAAACGAACCGGACTCGAACCTACAATGAGCAGTTCTTC. Protein sequence: CASSQTNRTRTYNEQFF.

This chain's CDR3 is CASSLVGPNTEAFF. The CDR3 bases are TGTGCCAGCAGCTTGGTGGGACCGAACACTGAAGCTTTCTTT. The chain joins TRBV5-4 to TRBJ1-1, with a tentative D call TRBD1 (5 bases). Germline-derived CDR1 and CDR2 are SGHNT and YYREEE (reference sequence). The CDR3 consists of 14 residues. The V gene lost 0 bases and the J gene lost 1 base, with 7 bases spanning the gap.

The V and J genes are TRBV5-5 and TRBJ1-1; 7 bases are shared with TRBD1. The CDR3 runs 16 residues. After removal of 3 bases from V and 0 bases from J, the junction contained 8 bases not matched to a gene. CDR1 and CDR2 from the germline V gene are SGHKS and YYEKEE (reference sequence). The CDR3 reads CASSSDRAGMNTEAFF. CDR3 bases: TGTGCCAGCAGCTCCGACAGGGCGGGTATGAACACTGAAGCTTTCTTT.

This chain uses TRBV11-2 with TRBJ1-3; 7 nucleotides align to TRBD1. The CDR3 length is 17 residues. The germline CDR1 and CDR2 sequences are SGHAT and FQNNGV. With V trimmed by 5 bases and J by 0 bases, 10 bases remained unmatched. The CDR3 DNA follows: TGTGCCAGCAGCCTAGGCGGGACAGCCCGCTCTGGAAACACCATATATTTT. Protein: CASSLGGTARSGNTIYF.

The V gene is TRBV27, the J gene TRBJ2-2; D ambiguous. V was cut by 8 bases and J by 4 bases, with 14 bases left in between. Per the germline V gene, CDR1 is MNHEY and CDR2 is SMNVEV (reference sequence). The CDR3 sequence is 14 residues long. The CDR3 region has the DNA TGTGCCAGCCGCCGACCGCGGAGCACCGGGGAGCTGTTTTTT. Its protein is CASRRPRSTGELFF.

The CDR3 bases are TGTGCCAGTAGTATAGAGGGGCCCAGTCAGCCCCAGCATTTT. This encodes CASSIEGPSQPQHF. This chain joins TRBV19 and TRBJ1-5, with D maybe TRBD1 (5 bases). The CDR3 is 14 amino acids. From germline, CDR1 is LNHDA and CDR2 SQIVND (reference sequence). The V end lost 0 bases, the J end lost 6 bases, and 9 bases lay between the germline ends.

V gene TRBV7-8 combines with J gene TRBJ2-7; TRBD1 aligns across 8 bases. The CDR3 runs 15 residues. The germline gives CDR1 SGHVS, CDR2 FQNEAQ. V shed 5 bases, J shed 3 bases, and the junction held 9 bases outside the gene matches. CDR3 sequence (DNA): TGTGCCAGCAGCGGCAGGGGGCTCGAGTACTACGAGCAGTACTTC. It translates to CASSGRGLEYYEQYF.

This rearrangement joins TRBV7-9 to TRBJ1-2; no firm D call. The ends were cut back, 4 bases at V and 3 bases at J, with 9 bases in the middle. The CDR3 covers 13 residues. Germline CDR1 is SEHNR and CDR2 is FQNEAQ (reference sequence). For the CDR3, the DNA is TGTGCCAGCAGCTCCCCCGGGGACTATGGCTACACCTTC. This gives the protein CASSSPGDYGYTF.

The chain employs TRBV6-2 or TRBV6-3 and TRBJ2-7; 9 nucleotides align to TRBD1. Per the germline V gene, CDR1 is MNHEY and CDR2 is SVGEGT. This CDR3 region has 15 residues. The V segment lost 2 bases and the J segment 3 bases; nucleotides outside the gene matches: 5. The CDR3 coding sequence is TGTGCCAGCAGTTACCCTCAGACAGGGGGCTACGAGCAGTACTTC. This sequence encodes CASSYPQTGGYEQYF.

The chain uses TRBV9 and TRBJ2-7; D ambiguous. The CDR3 covers 14 residues. Looked up from germline, CDR1 is SGDLS and CDR2 is YYNGEE. Trimming removed 3 bases from V and 6 bases from J, with 16 bases in between. DNA for the CDR3: TGTGCCAGCAGCGCAGACCTCGTACTTGGCGAGCAGTACTTC. Its protein product is CASSADLVLGEQYF.

V and J are TRBV5-1 and TRBJ2-1; 9 bases align to TRBD2. The CDR3 is 16 residues long. Germline V gives CDR1 SGHRS, CDR2 YFSETQ. The junction had 13 bases not matched to a gene; V was cut back by 3 bases and J by 9 bases. The CDR3 loop is CASSWAGAGGPFEQFF. The DNA of the CDR3 is TGCGCCAGCAGCTGGGCAGGGGCGGGGGGGCCATTTGAGCAGTTCTTC.

The chain carries TRBV25-1 and TRBJ1-4, with D unresolved. This CDR3 is 13 amino acids long. Deletions cut 4 bases from V and 7 bases from J, with 10 bases between. CDR1 is MGHDK, CDR2 SYGVNS, per germline. CDR3: CASSGRVGEKLFF. The DNA of the CDR3 is TGTGCCAGCAGTGGTAGGGTCGGTGAAAAACTGTTTTTT.

The V and J genes are TRBV30 and TRBJ1-2; TRBD1 is a possible D gene (5 bases). Trimming left V 3 bases short and J 8 bases short, with 19 bases between. From germline, CDR1 is GTSNPN and CDR2 SVGIG (reference sequence). The CDR3 runs 14 residues. CDR3 bases: TGTGCCTGGAGCCGGGGGGGGAGTTTGAGGGGCTACACCTTC. This encodes CAWSRGGSLRGYTF.

The chain has TRBV3-1 (or the pseudogene TRBV3-2) and TRBJ2-3; the match to TRBD2 covers 10 bases. CDR1 is LGHDT and CDR2 is YNNKEL in the germline V gene (reference sequence). The CDR3 runs 16 residues. V was clipped by 0 bases and J by 1 base; unmatched bases: 1. The CDR3 loop is CASSQDLAGGTDTQYF. CDR3 nucleotides: TGTGCCAGCAGCCAAGATCTAGCGGGAGGCACAGATACGCAGTATTTT.

This clone was found a few times. J is TRBJ1-4 and V is TRBV6-5, with a weak D call TRBD1 (5 bases). The CDR3 has 14 residues. With 5 bases removed from V and 3 bases from J, the gap between germline ends came to 10 bases. Germline CDR1 reads MNHEY; CDR2 reads SVGAGI. The CDR3 reads CASSPRGANEKLFF. The CDR3 DNA sequence: TGTGCCAGCAGTCCTCGAGGGGCTAATGAAAAACTGTTTTTT.

This rearrangement joins TRBV6-4 to TRBJ2-4; weak D call: TRBD2 (5 bases). V was pared by 4 bases and J by 9 bases, with 13 bases between. Per germline, CDR1 MRHNA and CDR2 SNTAGT. This CDR3 is built from 13 residues. CDR3 coding DNA: TGTGCCAGCAGTGTAGAGGGAAGCAGCATTCAGTACTTC. As protein: CASSVEGSSIQYF.

This chain uses TRBV6-5 with TRBJ1-1; the D gene is possibly TRBD1 (5 bases). Germline V gene lookup returns CDR1 MNHEY and CDR2 SVGAGI. The CDR3 sequence is 13 residues long. Trimming took off 5 bases at V and 1 base at J, with 8 bases between the two ends. The CDR3 region is CASSRGPNTEAFF. Written as DNA, the CDR3 is TGTGCCAGCAGTAGGGGACCGAACACTGAAGCTTTCTTT.

The rearrangement joins TRBV5-1 to TRBJ2-3; 7 nucleotides line up with TRBD1. V was pared by 3 bases and J by 1 base, with 5 bases of the junction left unmatched. Germline V gene sequence: CDR1 SGHRS, CDR2 YFSETQ. The CDR3 is 15 amino acids. DNA for the CDR3: TGCGCCAGCAGCTCCGGGACAGACCGCACAGATACGCAGTATTTT. Its protein product is CASSSGTDRTDTQYF.

The rearrangement uses TRBV7-8 and TRBJ1-3; no clear D. V lost 2 bases and J 0 bases, leaving 11 bases between the germline ends. The CDR3 has 16 residues. CDR1 is SGHVS, CDR2 FQNEAQ, per germline. CDR3 amino acids: CASSLFRQSSGNTIYF. For the CDR3, the DNA is TGTGCCAGCAGCTTATTCCGGCAGTCCTCTGGAAACACCATATATTTT.

This chain uses TRBV6-5 with TRBJ2-3; no clear D gene. Trimming removed 7 bases at V and 0 bases at J, with 8 bases between. The CDR3 runs 13 residues. The V gene's germline CDR1 is MNHEY and CDR2 SVGAGI. CDR3 nucleotide sequence: TGTGCCAGCACCCAGACTAGCACAGATACGCAGTATTTT. This codes for CASTQTSTDTQYF.

The V gene is TRBV27, the J gene TRBJ2-1, with D tentatively TRBD2 (5 bases). Germline assignment: CDR1 MNHEY and CDR2 SMNVEV (reference sequence). Trimming pared 7 bases from V and 4 bases from J, leaving 11 bases between. This CDR3 has 13 amino acids. The CDR3 sequence is CASKSGNYNEQFF. CDR3 coding DNA: TGTGCCAGCAAGAGCGGAAATTACAATGAGCAGTTCTTC.

This sequence joins TRBV29-1 and TRBJ2-5; D perhaps matches TRBD2 (6 bases). Trimming removed 0 bases at V and 4 bases at J, with 15 bases between. The germline V gene encodes CDR1 SQVTM and CDR2 ANQGSEA. This CDR3 spans 15 amino acids. CDR3 in DNA: TGCAGCGTTGAAGAGTTGGCGGGGTCCCGAGAGACCCAGTACTTC. Amino acids: CSVEELAGSRETQYF.